This TCR beta chain was recovered during a study of T cell changes during pregnancy in multiple sclerosis. V was cut by 7 bases and J by 2 bases, with 9 bases left in between. CDR1 is MNHNS, CDR2 SASEGT, per germline. CDR3 length: 12 residues. The table came from immunoSEQ multiplex PCR; TCRdb's copy has only in-frame clones and leaves some out. The repertoire has fewer than 95,000 clones, roughly 90% of them found once; the top ten carry 1.6%. The TCR comes from a female donor in good health, enrolled as a control in a pregnancy study. The chain couples TRBV6-1 to TRBJ2-7; D is uncertain. The specimen comprised peripheral blood, sampled in the first trimester of pregnancy. The CDR3 region has the DNA TGTGCCAGCAATCTGGCCCCCTACGAGCAGTACTTC. Amino acids: CASNLAPYEQYF.